Listed below are T cell receptor beta chains from one sample, sequenced in a study of identical twins. TCRdb analysed the 5' RACE reads with MiXCR anew, one entry per CDR3 protein. The sample yields 450,000 or so distinct CDR3 sequences, approximately 15% seen once. This sample was also put to use in a study of yellow fever vaccine responses in identical twins.

The sample taken for sequencing was CD4+ T cells sorted from blood. These receptors were taken from a woman under 30 in good health. Both conserved end residues are part of each CDR3. A D gene is named only where the DNA matches it firmly. Clone size is given for some rows only: seen once, a few or many times, or a class if the clone is expanded.

CDR3 protein: CAISDQGIGTYNEQFF; CDR3 DNA: TGTGCCATCAGTGATCAGGGGATTGGGACCTACAATGAGCAGTTCTTC; D gene: NA; J gene: TRBJ2-1; clone size: few; V gene: TRBV10-3
CDR3 protein: CASSFQGANEQFF; CDR3 DNA: TGTGCCAGCAGCTTCCAGGGGGCCAATGAGCAGTTCTTC; D gene: TRBD1; J gene: TRBJ2-1; clone size: many; V gene: TRBV7-9
CDR3 protein: CASSDVMLAGANTGELFF; CDR3 DNA: TGTGCCAGCAGCGACGTCATGCTAGCGGGGGCGAACACCGGGGAGCTGTTTTTT; D gene: TRBD2; J gene: TRBJ2-2; clone size: few; V gene: TRBV3-1
CDR3 protein: CASSLTPSGRADNEQFF; CDR3 DNA: TGTGCCAGCAGTTTAACCCCTAGCGGGAGGGCCGACAATGAGCAGTTCTTC; D gene: TRBD2; J gene: TRBJ2-1; clone size: many; V gene: TRBV12-3/TRBV12-4
CDR3 protein: CASRLPGLAVQFF; CDR3 DNA: TGTGCCAGCAGACTTCCGGGACTAGCGGTACAGTTCTTC; D gene: TRBD2; J gene: TRBJ2-1; clone size: NA; V gene: TRBV6-6
CDR3 protein: CASSPSPGGETQYF; CDR3 DNA: TGTGCCAGCAGTCCGAGCCCTGGGGGAGAGACCCAGTACTTC; D gene: NA; J gene: TRBJ2-5; clone size: NA; V gene: TRBV6-1
CDR3 protein: CASSLALAGETQYF; CDR3 DNA: TGTGCCAGCAGTTTGGCACTAGCGGGGGAGACCCAGTACTTC; D gene: TRBD2; J gene: TRBJ2-5; clone size: many; V gene: TRBV12-3/TRBV12-4
CDR3 protein: CASRYRDYQETQYF; CDR3 DNA: TGTGCCAGCAGGTACCGGGACTACCAAGAGACCCAGTACTTC; D gene: NA; J gene: TRBJ2-5; clone size: many; V gene: TRBV6-5
CDR3 protein: CASSETGRQIETQYF; CDR3 DNA: TGTGCCAGCAGCGAGACAGGTCGGCAAATAGAGACCCAGTACTTC; D gene: NA; J gene: TRBJ2-5; clone size: NA; V gene: TRBV7-2
CDR3 protein: CASSQKTDNSPLHF; CDR3 DNA: TGTGCCAGCAGCCAAAAGACAGATAATTCACCCCTCCACTTT; D gene: NA; J gene: TRBJ1-6; clone size: NA; V gene: TRBV3-1
CDR3 protein: CASSPDSITEAFF; CDR3 DNA: TGTGCCAGCAGCCCGGACAGTATCACTGAAGCTTTCTTT; D gene: NA; J gene: TRBJ1-1; clone size: many; V gene: TRBV5-6
CDR3 protein: CASSPGQGNQPQHF; CDR3 DNA: TGTGCCAGCAGTCCGGGACAGGGCAATCAGCCCCAGCATTTT; D gene: TRBD1; J gene: TRBJ1-5; clone size: many; V gene: TRBV6-1
CDR3 protein: CASSDRPSTHNSPLHF; CDR3 DNA: TGTGCCAGCAGTGACAGGCCGTCCACCCATAATTCACCCCTCCACTTT; D gene: NA; J gene: TRBJ1-6; clone size: few; V gene: TRBV6-1
CDR3 protein: CASSPQSTNQPQHF; CDR3 DNA: TGTGCCAGCAGCCCCCAGAGTACCAATCAGCCCCAGCATTTT; D gene: NA; J gene: TRBJ1-5; clone size: NA; V gene: TRBV7-2
CDR3 protein: CASSITDDSYEQYF; CDR3 DNA: TGCGCCAGCAGCATAACAGATGACTCCTACGAGCAGTACTTC; D gene: NA; J gene: TRBJ2-7; clone size: few; V gene: TRBV5-1
CDR3 protein: CASSPTLAGSKDTQYF; CDR3 DNA: TGTGCCAGCTCGCCCACACTAGCGGGGTCCAAGGATACGCAGTATTTT; D gene: TRBD2; J gene: TRBJ2-3; clone size: NA; V gene: TRBV18
CDR3 protein: CASSYSTLGTSGRSYEQYF; CDR3 DNA: TGCGCCAGCAGCTACTCTACCTTAGGGACTAGCGGGAGGTCTTACGAGCAGTACTTC; D gene: TRBD2; J gene: TRBJ2-7; clone size: NA; V gene: TRBV5-1
CDR3 protein: CASSEVVSGGYEQYF; CDR3 DNA: TGTGCCAGCAGTGAAGTTGTTAGCGGGGGCTACGAGCAGTACTTC; D gene: TRBD2; J gene: TRBJ2-7; clone size: few; V gene: TRBV6-1
CDR3 protein: CASSGGRLAGGQYNEQFF; CDR3 DNA: TGTGCCAGCAGCGGGGGACGGCTAGCGGGGGGCCAATACAATGAGCAGTTCTTC; D gene: TRBD2; J gene: TRBJ2-1; clone size: NA; V gene: TRBV5-5
CDR3 protein: CASSLVGLAGANNEQFF; CDR3 DNA: TGCGCCAGCAGCTTGGTTGGACTAGCGGGAGCCAACAATGAGCAGTTCTTC; D gene: TRBD2; J gene: TRBJ2-1; clone size: NA; V gene: TRBV5-1
CDR3 protein: CASSLRGVNEKLFF; CDR3 DNA: TGTGCCAGCAGTCTCAGGGGGGTAAATGAAAAACTGTTTTTT; D gene: TRBD1; J gene: TRBJ1-4; clone size: few; V gene: TRBV2
CDR3 protein: CSARDRNSYEQYF; CDR3 DNA: TGCAGTGCTAGAGACCGGAACTCCTACGAGCAGTACTTC; D gene: NA; J gene: TRBJ2-7; clone size: few; V gene: TRBV20-1
CDR3 protein: CSARSDRGRGTQYF; CDR3 DNA: TGCAGTGCTAGATCGGACAGGGGCCGGGGGACCCAGTACTTC; D gene: TRBD1; J gene: TRBJ2-5; clone size: NA; V gene: TRBV20-1
CDR3 protein: CASSLDRPTGELFF; CDR3 DNA: TGTGCCAGCTCCCTGGACAGACCCACCGGGGAGCTGTTTTTT; D gene: NA; J gene: TRBJ2-2; clone size: NA; V gene: TRBV18
CDR3 protein: CASSQVTGNYNEQFF; CDR3 DNA: TGCGCCAGCAGCCAAGTAACAGGGAACTACAATGAGCAGTTCTTC; D gene: NA; J gene: TRBJ2-1; clone size: NA; V gene: TRBV4-1
CDR3 protein: CASSSPGGDNYGYTF; CDR3 DNA: TGTGCCAGCAGTTCCCCAGGGGGGGATAACTATGGCTACACCTTC; D gene: TRBD1; J gene: TRBJ1-2; clone size: few; V gene: TRBV12-3/TRBV12-4
CDR3 protein: CASSLGRAGGTGELFF; CDR3 DNA: TGTGCCAGCAGCTTAGGTCGAGCGGGAGGTACCGGGGAGCTGTTTTTT; D gene: TRBD2; J gene: TRBJ2-2; clone size: few; V gene: TRBV11-2
CDR3 protein: CASSLVVRKNEKLFF; CDR3 DNA: TGTGCCAGCAGCTTGGTAGTCAGAAAGAATGAAAAACTGTTTTTT; D gene: NA; J gene: TRBJ1-4; clone size: few; V gene: TRBV5-6
CDR3 protein: CAISEWGTSQETQYF; CDR3 DNA: TGTGCCATCAGTGAGTGGGGGACCAGCCAAGAGACCCAGTACTTC; D gene: NA; J gene: TRBJ2-5; clone size: many; V gene: TRBV10-3
CDR3 protein: CASSLVGTHTGELFF; CDR3 DNA: TGTGCCAGCAGCTTAGTGGGGACCCACACCGGGGAGCTGTTTTTT; D gene: NA; J gene: TRBJ2-2; clone size: few; V gene: TRBV7-9
CDR3 protein: CASSLWSGVGKQETQYF; CDR3 DNA: TGTGCCAGCAGTTTATGGTCAGGGGTAGGGAAACAAGAGACCCAGTACTTC; D gene: NA; J gene: TRBJ2-5; clone size: few; V gene: TRBV28
CDR3 protein: CASSLYLQGSRSPLHF; CDR3 DNA: TGCGCCAGCAGCTTGTATTTACAAGGATCTCGATCACCCCTCCACTTT; D gene: NA; J gene: TRBJ1-6; clone size: NA; V gene: TRBV5-1
CDR3 protein: CASSQRGIGGMNEQFF; CDR3 DNA: TGTGCCAGCAGTCAACGGGGGATAGGTGGGATGAATGAGCAGTTCTTC; D gene: NA; J gene: TRBJ2-1; clone size: NA; V gene: TRBV6-2/TRBV6-3
CDR3 protein: CSARRLTSNQPQHF; CDR3 DNA: TGCAGTGCTAGACGGCTGACTAGCAATCAGCCCCAGCATTTT; D gene: NA; J gene: TRBJ1-5; clone size: NA; V gene: TRBV20-1
CDR3 protein: CATSRDRRGANTDTQYF; CDR3 DNA: TGTGCCACCAGCAGAGATCGGCGGGGGGCGAACACAGATACGCAGTATTTT; D gene: TRBD2; J gene: TRBJ2-3; clone size: many; V gene: TRBV15
CDR3 protein: CASSVSGSRTDTQYF; CDR3 DNA: TGTGCCAGCAGTGTAAGCGGGAGCCGCACAGATACGCAGTATTTT; D gene: TRBD2; J gene: TRBJ2-3; clone size: many; V gene: TRBV12-3/TRBV12-4
CDR3 protein: CASSFRAALEQFF; CDR3 DNA: TGTGCCAGCAGCTTCCGGGCCGCCCTTGAGCAGTTCTTC; D gene: NA; J gene: TRBJ2-1; clone size: few; V gene: TRBV7-2
CDR3 protein: CASSRNTGTAFYEQYF; CDR3 DNA: TGTGCCAGCAGCAGAAATACCGGGACAGCCTTCTACGAGCAGTACTTC; D gene: TRBD1; J gene: TRBJ2-7; clone size: NA; V gene: TRBV7-8
CDR3 protein: CASSYSTGDGYEQFF; CDR3 DNA: TGTGCCAGCAGTTACTCGACAGGAGACGGCTATGAGCAGTTCTTC; D gene: NA; J gene: TRBJ2-1; clone size: few; V gene: TRBV6-5
CDR3 protein: CASSGVGTSSSYEQYF; CDR3 DNA: TGTGCCAGCAGCGGGGTCGGGACTTCCAGCTCCTACGAGCAGTACTTC; D gene: NA; J gene: TRBJ2-7; clone size: NA; V gene: TRBV9
CDR3 protein: CSARPGAYNSPLHF; CDR3 DNA: TGCAGTGCCAGACCAGGGGCATATAATTCACCCCTCCACTTT; D gene: NA; J gene: TRBJ1-6; clone size: few; V gene: TRBV20-1
CDR3 protein: CASSFLAGGTDTQYF; CDR3 DNA: TGCGCCAGCAGCTTTCTAGCGGGGGGCACAGATACGCAGTATTTT; D gene: TRBD2; J gene: TRBJ2-3; clone size: many; V gene: TRBV5-1
CDR3 protein: CASSSYFEAFF; CDR3 DNA: TGTGCCAGCAGTTCTTATTTTGAAGCTTTCTTT; D gene: NA; J gene: TRBJ1-1; clone size: NA; V gene: TRBV12-3/TRBV12-4
CDR3 protein: CASNRDRDNYGYTF; CDR3 DNA: TGCGCCAGCAACCGGGACAGGGACAACTATGGCTACACCTTC; D gene: TRBD1; J gene: TRBJ1-2; clone size: many; V gene: TRBV5-1
CDR3 protein: CASSPRREGQETQYF; CDR3 DNA: TGTGCCAGCTCACCTAGACGGGAGGGACAAGAGACCCAGTACTTC; D gene: TRBD2; J gene: TRBJ2-5; clone size: NA; V gene: TRBV18
CDR3 protein: CASSLTDGLSYEQYF; CDR3 DNA: TGTGCCAGCAGCTTAACTGACGGACTCTCCTACGAGCAGTACTTC; D gene: NA; J gene: TRBJ2-7; clone size: NA; V gene: TRBV7-8
CDR3 protein: CASSAVDGRNTEAFF; CDR3 DNA: TGTGCCAGCAGCGCCGTGGACGGGCGGAACACTGAAGCTTTCTTT; D gene: NA; J gene: TRBJ1-1; clone size: few; V gene: TRBV7-9
CDR3 protein: CASSEMNTEAFF; CDR3 DNA: TGTGCCAGCAGCGAGATGAACACTGAAGCTTTCTTT; D gene: NA; J gene: TRBJ1-1; clone size: many; V gene: TRBV28
CDR3 protein: CASSLVGTLNYGYTF; CDR3 DNA: TGTGCCAGCAGCTTAGTCGGGACACTTAACTATGGCTACACCTTC; D gene: NA; J gene: TRBJ1-2; clone size: few; V gene: TRBV7-8
CDR3 protein: CASSQDRVSGELFF; CDR3 DNA: TGTGCCAGCAGTCAGGACAGGGTTAGCGGGGAGCTGTTTTTT; D gene: TRBD1; J gene: TRBJ2-2; clone size: NA; V gene: TRBV2
CDR3 protein: CASGKNDGSGTEAFF; CDR3 DNA: TGTGCTAGTGGTAAAAACGACGGATCGGGGACTGAAGCTTTCTTT; D gene: NA; J gene: TRBJ1-1; clone size: few; V gene: TRBV12-5
CDR3 protein: CASSLVARGISPLHF; CDR3 DNA: TGTGCCAGCAGCTTGGTAGCTAGGGGTATTTCACCCCTCCACTTT; D gene: NA; J gene: TRBJ1-6; clone size: few; V gene: TRBV5-6
CDR3 protein: CASKGTGKAYNEQFF; CDR3 DNA: TGTGCCAGTAAGGGGACAGGAAAAGCCTACAATGAGCAGTTCTTC; D gene: TRBD1; J gene: TRBJ2-1; clone size: few; V gene: TRBV19
CDR3 protein: CASSEPARLASSSYEQYF; CDR3 DNA: TGCGCCAGCAGTGAGCCAGCCCGACTAGCGTCGAGCTCCTACGAGCAGTACTTC; D gene: TRBD2; J gene: TRBJ2-7; clone size: NA; V gene: TRBV10-2
CDR3 protein: CASSLVGWGSSTDTQYF; CDR3 DNA: TGTGCCAGCAGCTTAGTGGGGTGGGGTTCTAGCACAGATACGCAGTATTTT; D gene: NA; J gene: TRBJ2-3; clone size: few; V gene: TRBV7-8